These 20 T cell receptor beta chains came from one sample sequenced in a study of blood T cell repertoires in COVID-19. Data came from immunoSEQ multiplex PCR; TCRdb stores just in-frame clones and leaves some out. The sample has about 59,000 clones; about 73% are singletons. Sequenced sample: peripheral blood. These receptors all stem from a woman in her 70s with acute or convalescent COVID-19.

The sample holds a few counts of this clone. V is TRBV5-5 and J is TRBJ2-2, with TRBD1 matching 10 bases. With 4 bases clipped from V and 1 base from J, the junction kept 13 bases outside the gene matches. The CDR3 sequence is 19 residues long. Germline V gene sequence: CDR1 SGHKS, CDR2 YYEKEE (reference sequence). The CDR3 protein is CASSLDRGVLAKNTGELFF. The CDR3 DNA sequence: TGTGCCAGCAGCCTGGACAGGGGGGTCCTAGCGAAGAACACCGGGGAGCTGTTTTTT.

This clone appeared a few times. The V and J genes are TRBV5-5 and TRBJ2-1, with 11 bases fitting TRBD1. The germline gives CDR1 SGHKS, CDR2 YYEKEE (reference sequence). This CDR3 spans 16 amino acids. Germline trimming cut 4 bases from V and 3 bases from J; bases unmatched to any gene: 6. The DNA for the CDR3 is TGTGCCAGCAGCCGATCCGGGACAGGGGGCTACAATGAGCAGTTCTTC. It specifies CASSRSGTGGYNEQFF.

The chain uses TRBV5-1 and TRBJ2-5; 7 nucleotides agree with TRBD1. There are 13 residues in the CDR3. The ends lost 3 bases at V and 6 bases at J; junction bases unmatched: 5. Germline CDR1 reads SGHRS; CDR2 reads YFSETQ. The CDR3 sequence: CASSSRDRKTQYF. In DNA form, the CDR3 reads TGCGCCAGCAGCTCCCGGGACAGAAAGACCCAGTACTTC.

This chain joins TRBV7-2 and TRBJ2-2; 12 bases fit TRBD2. From germline, CDR1 is SGHTA and CDR2 FQGNSA. J was trimmed by 7 bases and V by 0 bases; bases with no gene match: 3. The CDR3 is made up of 16 amino acids. CDR3 sequence: CASSLATSGGRGELFF. The CDR3 DNA reads as TGTGCCAGCAGCTTAGCTACTAGCGGGGGGCGCGGGGAGCTGTTTTTT.

This chain uses TRBV14 with TRBJ2-1; 10 positions match TRBD1. The CDR3 sequence is 20 residues long. J was trimmed by 0 bases and V by 1 base; bases with no gene match: 12. Germline lookup yields CDR1 SGHDN and CDR2 FVKESK. The DNA for the CDR3 is TGTGCCAGCAGCCAAGCACTTGACAGGGGGCGGTGGGGCTCCTACAATGAGCAGTTCTTC. It translates to CASSQALDRGRWGSYNEQFF.

V and J are TRBV28 and TRBJ2-7; D is perhaps TRBD2 (7 bases). Germline lookup yields CDR1 MDHEN and CDR2 SYDVKM. CDR3 length: 16 amino acids. The V and J ends lost 3 bases and 3 bases respectively, with 18 bases between them. CDR3 coding DNA: TGTGCCAGCAGTTTCCCTAGGGGGAGGGCTCTCTACGAGCAGTACTTC. Translation gives CASSFPRGRALYEQYF.

The chain recombines TRBV3-1 (or the pseudogene TRBV3-2) with TRBJ2-4, with 15 bases fitting TRBD2. CDR1 and CDR2 (germline): LGHDT, YNNKEL (reference sequence). The V and J ends lost 5 bases and 3 bases, in that order; junction bases with no gene match: 14. The CDR3 consists of 20 residues. The CDR3 sequence: CASSGGLAGGPGKGKNIQYF. CDR3 sequence (DNA): TGTGCCAGCAGCGGTGGACTAGCGGGGGGGCCTGGAAAGGGCAAAAACATTCAGTACTTC.

The chain couples TRBV19 to TRBJ1-3; 7 positions agree with TRBD1. CDR1 LNHDA and CDR2 SQIVND come from the germline V gene (reference sequence). This CDR3 spans 16 amino acids. V lost 7 bases and J lost 0; bases outside the gene matches: 9. CDR3 DNA: TGTGCCAGTACAGAAGGGGGCCTAAGCTCTGGAAACACCATATATTTT. Its translation is CASTEGGLSSGNTIYF.

The genes are TRBV6-5 and TRBJ2-1; no clear D. Deletions cut 7 bases from V and 0 bases from J, with 10 bases between. Germline V gene data show CDR1 as MNHEY and CDR2 as SVGAGI. The CDR3 length is 14 residues. CDR3 sequence: CASKAESSYNEQFF. The CDR3 coding sequence is TGTGCCAGCAAGGCGGAGAGCTCCTACAATGAGCAGTTCTTC.

The rearrangement joins TRBV4-1 to TRBJ2-2; 8 positions agree with TRBD1. The CDR3 consists of 16 residues. Per germline, CDR1 MGHRA and CDR2 YSYEKL. J gave up 1 base and V 2 bases, and 3 bases lay outside the gene matches. CDR3 sequence reads: CASSQPGTGNTGELFF. Here the CDR3 DNA reads TGCGCCAGCAGCCAACCGGGGACAGGGAACACCGGGGAGCTGTTTTTT.

The rearrangement uses TRBV6-2 or TRBV6-3 and TRBJ2-5; D might be TRBD2 (6 bases). The germline V gene has CDR1 MNHEY and CDR2 SVGEGT. The CDR3 runs to 16 residues. V was pared by 5 bases and J by 2 bases, with 18 bases between. The CDR3 nucleotides read TGTGCCAGCAGTGGAGGACCGCGGGGCTTGCAAGAGACCCAGTACTTC. Translated, it gives CASSGGPRGLQETQYF.

The chain couples TRBV7-7 to TRBJ1-4, with TRBD1 as a possible D gene (6 bases). This CDR3 contains 15 residues. CDR1 is SSHAT and CDR2 is FNYEAQ in the germline V gene (reference sequence). With 4 bases removed from V and 7 bases from J, the gap between germline ends came to 16 bases. The CDR3 here is CASSSVRGAGEKLFF. The DNA for the CDR3 is TGTGCCAGCAGCTCCGTACGGGGGGCTGGTGAAAAACTGTTTTTT. The full variable domain, rest sourced from reference TRBV7-7 and TRBJ1-4, is GAGVSQSPRYKVTKRGQDVTLRCDPISSHATLYWYQQALGQGPEFLTYFNYEAQPDKSGLPSDRFSAERPEGSISTLTIQRTEQRDSAMYRCASSSVRGAGEKLFFGSGTQLSVL.

The chain couples TRBV11-2 to TRBJ1-2; D is possibly TRBD1 (6 bases). The germline V gene has CDR1 SGHAT and CDR2 FQNNGV. The CDR3 runs 14 residues. V was pared by 4 bases and J by 4 bases, with 13 bases between. For the CDR3, the DNA is TGTGCCAGCAGCTCATTTCGGGACACCTATGGCTACACCTTC. This sequence encodes CASSSFRDTYGYTF.

This clone was seen just once. This chain connects TRBV3-1 (or the pseudogene TRBV3-2) to TRBJ2-2; D not certain. The CDR3 sequence is 14 residues long. V shed 7 bases and J shed 4 bases, with 13 bases lying between them. CDR1 and CDR2 (germline): LGHDT, YNNKEL (reference sequence). The CDR3 reads CASMRSRGTGELFF. For the CDR3, the DNA is TGTGCCAGCATGAGGTCTCGAGGCACCGGGGAGCTGTTTTTT.

V is TRBV5-1 and J is TRBJ1-6; 8 bases are shared with TRBD1. The CDR3 totals 14 residues. V shed 3 bases and J 7 bases; nucleotides not matched to a gene: 3. Germline lookup yields CDR1 SGHRS and CDR2 YFSETQ. The CDR3 loop is CASSYGQGNSPLHF. DNA of the CDR3: TGCGCCAGCAGCTATGGACAGGGAAATTCACCCCTCCACTTT.

This clone was seen only a few times. The chain has TRBV18 and TRBJ2-6, with TRBD2 matching over 12 bases. The germline CDR1 and CDR2 sequences are KGHSH and LQKENI. V lost 4 bases to trimming and J lost 1 base; unmatched junction nucleotides: 8. The CDR3 totals 19 residues. CDR3 DNA: TGTGCCAGCTCACGACTTAGCGGGACTAGCGGGTCTGGGGCCAACGTCCTGACTTTC. Translating it yields CASSRLSGTSGSGANVLTF.

The chain joins TRBV25-1 to TRBJ2-3; 9 bases fit TRBD1. The CDR3 is 16 amino acids. Trimming at V came to 5 bases and at J to 4 bases, leaving 10 bases not matched to a gene. The V gene's germline CDR1 is MGHDK and CDR2 SYGVNS. Written as DNA, the CDR3 is TGTGCCAGCAGTTGGCCGGGACAGGGTATGTCAGATACGCAGTATTTT. This translates into CASSWPGQGMSDTQYF.

The chain combines TRBV7-9 with TRBJ1-2; no firm D call. This CDR3 is 12 amino acids long. Germline CDR1 reads SEHNR; CDR2 reads FQNEAQ (reference sequence). Trimming pared 1 base from V and 4 bases from J, leaving 4 bases between. CDR3 amino acids: CASSLEAYGYTF. DNA of the CDR3: TGTGCCAGCAGCTTAGAAGCCTATGGCTACACCTTC.

This rearrangement joins TRBV7-3 to TRBJ2-6, with 12 bases matching TRBD1. Germline V CDR1 and CDR2: SGHTA, FQGTGA. The CDR3 contains 19 residues. Germline trimming cut 1 base from V and 2 bases from J; bases unmatched to any gene: 6. The CDR3 DNA follows: TGTGCCAGCAGCTTAATGGGGACAGGGGGCTTTGCTGGGGCCAACGTCCTGACTTTC. This translates into CASSLMGTGGFAGANVLTF. The whole variable domain, remainder taken from reference TRBV7-3 and TRBJ2-6, is GAGVSQTPSNKVTEKGKYVELRCDPISGHTALYWYRQSLGQGPEFLIYFQGTGAADDSGLPNDRFFAVRPEGSVSTLKIQRTERGDSAVYLCASSLMGTGGFAGANVLTFGAGSRLTVL.

The chain links TRBV29-1 to TRBJ1-1; D not resolved. CDR1 and CDR2 from the germline V gene are SQVTM and ANQGSEA. The V end was cut by 5 bases, the J end by 6 bases, with 13 bases between. CDR3 size: 12 residues. This chain's CDR3 is CSVHSRTSEAFF. The CDR3 DNA follows: TGCAGCGTTCACTCCCGGACTTCTGAAGCTTTCTTT.